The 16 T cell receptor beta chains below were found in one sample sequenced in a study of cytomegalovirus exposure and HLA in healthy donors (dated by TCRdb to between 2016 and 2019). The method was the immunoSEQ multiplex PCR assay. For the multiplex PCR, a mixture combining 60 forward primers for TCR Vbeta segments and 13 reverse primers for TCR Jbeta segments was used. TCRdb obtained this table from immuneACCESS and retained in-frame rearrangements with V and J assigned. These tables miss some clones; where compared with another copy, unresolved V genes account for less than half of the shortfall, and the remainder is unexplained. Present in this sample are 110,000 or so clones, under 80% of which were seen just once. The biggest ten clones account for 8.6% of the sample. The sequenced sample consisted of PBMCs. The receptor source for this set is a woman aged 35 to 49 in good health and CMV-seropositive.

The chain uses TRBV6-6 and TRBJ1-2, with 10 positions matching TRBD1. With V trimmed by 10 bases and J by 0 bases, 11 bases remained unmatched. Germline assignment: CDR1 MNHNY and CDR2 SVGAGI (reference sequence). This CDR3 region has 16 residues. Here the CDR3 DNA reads TGTGCCACCCGGGGCGGAGGGACAGGGGCTAACTATGGCTACACCTTC. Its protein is CATRGGGTGANYGYTF.

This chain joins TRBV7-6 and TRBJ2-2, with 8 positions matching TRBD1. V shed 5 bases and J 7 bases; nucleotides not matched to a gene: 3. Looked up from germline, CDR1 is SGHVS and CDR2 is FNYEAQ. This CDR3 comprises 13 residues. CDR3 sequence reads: CASSPQGGGELFF. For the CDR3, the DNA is TGTGCCAGCAGCCCACAGGGGGGCGGGGAGCTGTTTTTT.

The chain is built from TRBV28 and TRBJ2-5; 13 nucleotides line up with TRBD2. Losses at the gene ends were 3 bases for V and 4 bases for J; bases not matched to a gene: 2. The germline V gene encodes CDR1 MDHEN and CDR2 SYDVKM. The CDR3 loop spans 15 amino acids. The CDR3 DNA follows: TGTGCCAGCAGTTTCCGGACTAGCGGGAGAGAGACCCAGTACTTC. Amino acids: CASSFRTSGRETQYF.

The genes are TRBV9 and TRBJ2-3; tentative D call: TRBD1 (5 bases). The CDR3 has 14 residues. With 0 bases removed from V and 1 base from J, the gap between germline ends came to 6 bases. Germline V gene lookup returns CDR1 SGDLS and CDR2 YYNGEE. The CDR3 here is CASSVDRRTDTQYF. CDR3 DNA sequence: TGTGCCAGCAGCGTAGACAGGCGCACAGATACGCAGTATTTT.

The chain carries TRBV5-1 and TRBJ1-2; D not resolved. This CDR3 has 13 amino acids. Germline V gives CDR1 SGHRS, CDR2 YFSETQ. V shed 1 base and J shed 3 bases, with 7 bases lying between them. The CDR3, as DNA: TGCGCCAGCAGCTTGACAGTGGACTATGGCTACACCTTC. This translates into CASSLTVDYGYTF. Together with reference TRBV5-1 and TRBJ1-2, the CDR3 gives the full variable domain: KAGVTQTPRYLIKTRGQQVTLSCSPISGHRSVSWYQQTPGQGLQFLFEYFSETQRNKGNFPGRFSGRQFSNSRSEMNVSTLELGDSALYLCASSLTVDYGYTFGSGTRLTVV.

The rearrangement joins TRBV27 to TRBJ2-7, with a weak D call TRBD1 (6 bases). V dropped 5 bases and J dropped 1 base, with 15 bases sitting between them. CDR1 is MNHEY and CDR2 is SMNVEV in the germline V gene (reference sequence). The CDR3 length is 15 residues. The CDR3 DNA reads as TGTGCCAGCAGTGCCGGGGACACACTATCCTACGAGCAGTACTTC. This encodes CASSAGDTLSYEQYF.

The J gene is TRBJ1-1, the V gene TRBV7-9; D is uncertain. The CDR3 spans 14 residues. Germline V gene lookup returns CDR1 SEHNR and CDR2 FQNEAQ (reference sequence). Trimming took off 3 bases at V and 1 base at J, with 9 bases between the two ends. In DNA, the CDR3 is TGTGCCAGCAGCTTCTGGGCCGCGAACACTGAAGCTTTCTTT. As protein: CASSFWAANTEAFF.

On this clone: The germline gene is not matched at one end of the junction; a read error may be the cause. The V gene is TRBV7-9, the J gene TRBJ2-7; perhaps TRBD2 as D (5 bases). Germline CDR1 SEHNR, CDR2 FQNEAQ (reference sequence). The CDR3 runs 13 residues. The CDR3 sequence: CSSSYSTRGGQYF. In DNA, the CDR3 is TGTTCCAGCAGCTATTCAACACGGGGTGGGCAGTACTTC.

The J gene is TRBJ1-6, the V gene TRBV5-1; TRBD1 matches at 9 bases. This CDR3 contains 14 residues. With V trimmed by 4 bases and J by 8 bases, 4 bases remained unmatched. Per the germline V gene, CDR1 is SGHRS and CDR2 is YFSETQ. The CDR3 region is CASSMTGGDSPLHF. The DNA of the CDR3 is TGCGCCAGCAGCATGACAGGGGGAGATTCACCCCTCCACTTT.

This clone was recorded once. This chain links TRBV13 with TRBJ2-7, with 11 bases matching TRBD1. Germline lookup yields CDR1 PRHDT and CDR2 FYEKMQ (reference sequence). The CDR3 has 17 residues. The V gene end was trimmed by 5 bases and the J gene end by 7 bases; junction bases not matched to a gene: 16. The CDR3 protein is CASSPSIFVDRGQEQYF. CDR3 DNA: TGTGCCAGCAGCCCGTCCATTTTTGTGGACAGGGGGCAAGAGCAGTACTTC.

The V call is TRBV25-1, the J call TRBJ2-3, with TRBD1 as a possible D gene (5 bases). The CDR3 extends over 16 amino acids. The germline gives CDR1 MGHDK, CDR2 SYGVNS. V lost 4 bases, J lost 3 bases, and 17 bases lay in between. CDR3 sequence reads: CASSAPDTEMTDTQYF. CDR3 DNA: TGTGCCAGCAGTGCTCCGGACACGGAGATGACAGATACGCAGTATTTT.

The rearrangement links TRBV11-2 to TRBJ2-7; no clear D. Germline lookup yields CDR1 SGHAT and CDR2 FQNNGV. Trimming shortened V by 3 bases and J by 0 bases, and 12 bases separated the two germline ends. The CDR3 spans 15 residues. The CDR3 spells CASSFSAISSYEQYF. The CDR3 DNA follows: TGTGCCAGCAGCTTTTCTGCCATCAGCTCCTACGAGCAGTACTTC.

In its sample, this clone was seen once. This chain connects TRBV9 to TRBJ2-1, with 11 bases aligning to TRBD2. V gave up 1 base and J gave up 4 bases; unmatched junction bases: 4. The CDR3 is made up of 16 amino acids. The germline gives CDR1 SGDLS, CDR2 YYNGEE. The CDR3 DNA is TGTGCCAGCAGCGTAACTAGCGGGAGTATTTACAATGAGCAGTTCTTC. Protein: CASSVTSGSIYNEQFF. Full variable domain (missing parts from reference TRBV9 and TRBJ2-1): DSGVTQTPKHLITATGQRVTLRCSPRSGDLSVYWYQQSLDQGLQFLIQYYNGEERAKGNILERFSAQQFPDLHSELNLSSLELGDSALYFCASSVTSGSIYNEQFFGPGTRLTVL.

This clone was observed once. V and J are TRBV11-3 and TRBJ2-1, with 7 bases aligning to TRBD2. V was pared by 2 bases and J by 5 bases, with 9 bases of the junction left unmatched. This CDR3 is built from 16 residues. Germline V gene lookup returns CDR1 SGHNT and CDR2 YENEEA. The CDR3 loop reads CASSLTWGAGDNEQFF. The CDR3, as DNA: TGTGCCAGCAGCTTAACCTGGGGCGCGGGGGACAATGAGCAGTTCTTC.

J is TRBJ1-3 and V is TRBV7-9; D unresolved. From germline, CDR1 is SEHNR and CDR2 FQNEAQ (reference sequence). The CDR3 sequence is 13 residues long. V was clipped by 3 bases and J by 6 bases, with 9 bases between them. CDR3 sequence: CASSFNGENTIYF. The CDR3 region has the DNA TGTGCCAGCAGCTTTAACGGGGAAAACACCATATATTTT.

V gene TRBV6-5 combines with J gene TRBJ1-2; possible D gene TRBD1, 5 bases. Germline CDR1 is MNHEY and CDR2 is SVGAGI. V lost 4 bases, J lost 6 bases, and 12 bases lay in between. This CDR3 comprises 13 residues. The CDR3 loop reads CASSFTAGNGYTF. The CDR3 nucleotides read TGTGCCAGCAGTTTCACGGCAGGGAATGGCTACACCTTC.